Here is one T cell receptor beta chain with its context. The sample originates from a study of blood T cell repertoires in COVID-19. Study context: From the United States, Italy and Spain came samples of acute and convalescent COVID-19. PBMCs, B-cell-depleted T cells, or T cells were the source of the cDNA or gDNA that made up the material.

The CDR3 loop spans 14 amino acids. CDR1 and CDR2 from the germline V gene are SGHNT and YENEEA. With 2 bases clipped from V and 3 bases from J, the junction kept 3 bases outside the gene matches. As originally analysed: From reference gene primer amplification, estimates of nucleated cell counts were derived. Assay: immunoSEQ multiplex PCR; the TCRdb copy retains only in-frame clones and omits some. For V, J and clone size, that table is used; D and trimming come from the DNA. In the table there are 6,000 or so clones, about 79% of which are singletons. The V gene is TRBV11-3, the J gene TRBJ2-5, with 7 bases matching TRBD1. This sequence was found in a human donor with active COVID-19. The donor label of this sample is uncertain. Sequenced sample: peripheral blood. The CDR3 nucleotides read TGTGCCAGCAGCTTAACCGGGACAGAAGAGACCCAGTACTTC. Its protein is CASSLTGTEETQYF. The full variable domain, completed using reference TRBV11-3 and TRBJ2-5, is EAGVVQSPRYKIIEKKQPVAFWCNPISGHNTLYWYLQNLGQGPELLIRYENEEAVDDSQLPKDRFSAERLKGVDSTLKIQPAELGDSAVYLCASSLTGTEETQYFGPGTRLLVL.